This entry describes one T cell receptor beta chain. This sample is part of a study of technical replicates of blood from four donors. This CDR3 spans 13 amino acids. J lost 4 bases, V lost 5 bases, and 3 bases had no gene match. Sequencing was performed with immunoSEQ multiplex PCR; in TCRdb, only in-frame clones are kept and a portion is missing. The repertoire consists of some 76,000 clones, with 85% to 95% occurring once and the leading ten covering 0.3% to 0.5%. This chain connects TRBV5-3 to TRBJ2-3; 8 nucleotides match TRBD2. TRBV5-3 has ORF status, its function being uncertain. This clonotype was obtained from a human donor in good health. Material for sequencing was T cells isolated from PBMCs. The DNA for the CDR3 is TGTGCCAGAAGTAGCGGGGAGGCAGATACGCAGTATTTT. Translating gives CARSSGEADTQYF.